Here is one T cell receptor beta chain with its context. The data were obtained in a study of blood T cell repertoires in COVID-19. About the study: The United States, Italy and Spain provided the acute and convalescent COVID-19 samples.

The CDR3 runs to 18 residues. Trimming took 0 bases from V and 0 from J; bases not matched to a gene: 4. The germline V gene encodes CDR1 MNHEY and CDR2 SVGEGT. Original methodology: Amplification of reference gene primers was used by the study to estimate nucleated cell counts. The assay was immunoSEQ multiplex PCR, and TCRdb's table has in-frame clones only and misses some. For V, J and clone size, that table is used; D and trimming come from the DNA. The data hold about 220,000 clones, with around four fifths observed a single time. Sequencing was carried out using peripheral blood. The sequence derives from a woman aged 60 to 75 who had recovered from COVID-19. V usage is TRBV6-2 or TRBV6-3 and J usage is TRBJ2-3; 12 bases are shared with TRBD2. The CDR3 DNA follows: TGTGCCAGCAGTTACTCGCGGCTAGCGGGGGGGAGCACAGATACGCAGTATTTT. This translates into CASSYSRLAGGSTDTQYF.